This TCR beta chain was recorded in a study of blood T cell repertoires in COVID-19. Study at large: Some COVID-19 samples were acute and others convalescent; all came from the United States, Italy and Spain. Sample material is recorded as cDNA or gDNA derived from T cells, B-cell-depleted T cells, or PBMCs.

How the authors handled the data: Estimates of nucleated cell counts were drawn from the amplification of reference gene primers. The assay was immunoSEQ multiplex PCR, and TCRdb's table has in-frame clones only and misses some. Clone size and V and J calls were adopted from that table, with D and trimming inferred from the DNA. The profile covers 95,000 to 150,000 clones, with around 76% appearing a single time and around 6% taken by the ten largest. This clone was detected only once. V shed 1 base and J 9 bases; nucleotides not matched to a gene: 3. Germline V lookup: CDR1 SGHDN, CDR2 FVKESK. The CDR3 runs to 13 residues.

This receptor was taken from a man in his 60s with acute or convalescent COVID-19. The sample taken for sequencing was peripheral blood. The chain combines TRBV14 with TRBJ2-1, with 7 bases aligning to TRBD2. CDR3 DNA sequence: TGTGCCAGCAGCCAAGGCCGGGGGGTTGAGCAGTTCTTC. This translates into CASSQGRGVEQFF.